The 7 T cell receptor beta chains in this list originate from one sample, sequenced in a study of beta chain features in type 1 diabetes. Expressed TCRB transcripts were sequenced after all isolated RNA was converted to cDNA. Measured with immunoSEQ multiplex PCR; TCRdb has only the in-frame clones, and not every one. The sample carries more than 300,000 clones, around 13% recorded once. Sequenced: naive CD4+ T cells from blood. The receptors were sampled from a man aged 18-30 years in good health.

The V and J genes are TRBV4-2 and TRBJ2-1; TRBD2 is a possible D gene (6 bases). CDR3 length: 18 residues. Germline V gives CDR1 LGHNA, CDR2 YNFKEQ. Trimming shortened V by 0 bases and J by 7 bases, and 22 bases separated the two germline ends. The chain's CDR3 is CASSQDKFWEVGSNEQFF. CDR3 DNA sequence: TGTGCCAGCAGCCAAGATAAATTTTGGGAGGTGGGGAGTAATGAGCAGTTCTTC.

This clone was picked up a small number of times. The chain links TRBV6-6 to TRBJ1-1; D might be TRBD1 (6 bases). Germline loops: CDR1 MNHNY, CDR2 SVGAGI (reference sequence). Deletions cut 2 bases from V and 8 bases from J, with 12 bases between. The CDR3 totals 13 residues. The CDR3 DNA reads as TGTGCCAGCAGTTACGGGGGCGGGGGCGAAGCTTTCTTT. Translating it yields CASSYGGGGEAFF.

V and J are TRBV9 and TRBJ1-1; weak D call: TRBD1 (6 bases). In germline, CDR1 is SGDLS, CDR2 YYNGEE. The V and J ends lost 3 bases and 0 bases respectively, with 12 bases between them. This CDR3 is built from 15 residues. CDR3 amino acids: CASSELGQLNTEAFF. CDR3 sequence (DNA): TGTGCCAGCAGCGAACTAGGACAGTTGAACACTGAAGCTTTCTTT.

This clone showed up just a few times. This chain links TRBV7-2 with TRBJ2-2, with a tentative D call TRBD2 (7 bases). This CDR3 region has 16 residues. CDR1 SGHTA and CDR2 FQGNSA come from the germline V gene. Trimming took off 1 base at V and 2 bases at J, with 11 bases between the two ends. The CDR3 DNA follows: TGTGCCAGCAGCTTAGTCGGCGGGGGCAACACCGGGGAGCTGTTTTTT. The encoded protein is CASSLVGGGNTGELFF.

This clone was counted only a few times. The chain couples TRBV19 to TRBJ1-5; TRBD1 might be the D (6 bases). V was clipped by 3 bases and J by 2 bases, with 17 bases between them. Germline V gives CDR1 LNHDA, CDR2 SQIVND (reference sequence). The CDR3 sequence is 17 residues long. Here the CDR3 DNA reads TGTGCCAGTAGTATTCAAGTTGCCAGGGGAGGCAATCAGCCCCAGCATTTT. As protein: CASSIQVARGGNQPQHF.

The chain combines TRBV4-3 with TRBJ1-3, with 7 bases lining up with TRBD1. V lost 3 bases and J lost 0; bases outside the gene matches: 8. Germline V CDR1 and CDR2: LGHNA, YSLEER. This CDR3 spans 17 amino acids. The CDR3 loop is CASSQWDSPHSGNTIYF. The CDR3 DNA follows: TGCGCCAGCAGCCAGTGGGACAGCCCTCACTCTGGAAACACCATATATTTT.

V and J are TRBV29-1 and TRBJ1-1, with TRBD1 matching 8 bases. V dropped 7 bases and J dropped 3; count of bases not matched to a gene: 7. There are 13 residues in the CDR3. CDR1 is SQVTM and CDR2 is ANQGSEA in the germline V gene. CDR3 loop: CSAQAGGYTEAFF. Here the CDR3 DNA reads TGCAGCGCTCAGGCAGGGGGCTACACTGAAGCTTTCTTT.